The 24 T cell receptor beta chains in this list originate from one sample, sequenced in a study of shared clonotypes between healthy human individuals. Only in-frame clones appear in the TCRdb table, and some are missing; sequencing was by immunoSEQ multiplex PCR. The sample contains 950,000 to 1,300,000 clones, 70% to 80% of which appear only once. Sequencing input: memory CD4+ T cells sorted from blood. Stated subset: CD45RA-negative fraction. The receptors were sampled from a man between 18 and 29 years old in good health.

V and J are TRBV2 and TRBJ1-5; tentatively, D is TRBD1 (6 bases). The ends were cut back, 5 bases at V and 0 bases at J, with 14 bases in the middle. Germline V CDR1 and CDR2: SNHLY, FYNNEI. This CDR3 contains 16 residues. CDR3 loop: CASSYTGTYSNQPQHF. The CDR3 DNA follows: TGTGCCAGCAGTTATACAGGGACATATAGCAATCAGCCCCAGCATTTT.

The V gene is TRBV29-1, the J gene TRBJ2-7; 10 bases are shared with TRBD1. V dropped 5 bases and J dropped 0; count of bases not matched to a gene: 7. This CDR3 has 15 residues. The germline gives CDR1 SQVTM, CDR2 ANQGSEA. CDR3 sequence reads: CSVSPGQGSSYEQYF. The CDR3 DNA sequence: TGCAGCGTTTCTCCGGGACAGGGGAGCTCCTACGAGCAGTACTTC.

The rearrangement uses TRBV30 and TRBJ2-5, with D tentatively TRBD2 (5 bases). Between the trimmed V and J ends, which lost 2 bases and 5 bases, there was a span of 15 bases. The germline CDR1 and CDR2 sequences are GTSNPN and SVGIG (reference sequence). The CDR3 sequence is 14 residues long. CDR3 nucleotide sequence: TGTGCCTGGAGTTCGGGCGGAGGCAAGGAGACCCAGTACTTC. This translates into CAWSSGGGKETQYF.

V and J are TRBV4-3 and TRBJ2-6; the match to TRBD1 covers 7 bases. The V and J ends lost 5 bases and 0 bases, in that order; junction bases with no gene match: 7. The CDR3 is 17 amino acids. Germline CDR1 and CDR2: LGHNA and YSLEER. The DNA for the CDR3 is TGCGCCAGCAGCTCCGCACAGGGGTCCTCTGGGGCCAACGTCCTGACTTTC. It encodes CASSSAQGSSGANVLTF.

V gene TRBV10-3 combines with J gene TRBJ2-5, with 10 bases matching TRBD1. V lost 5 bases and J lost 4; bases outside the gene matches: 1. The CDR3 consists of 13 residues. Germline V gene data show CDR1 as ENHRY and CDR2 as SYGVKD. This CDR3 reads CAISRTGGETQYF. Written as DNA, the CDR3 is TGTGCCATCAGTAGGACAGGGGGAGAGACCCAGTACTTC.

The V gene is TRBV4-1, the J gene TRBJ1-6; D possibly corresponds to TRBD1 (5 bases). This CDR3 is built from 17 residues. Germline lookup yields CDR1 MGHRA and CDR2 YSYEKL. The V end lost 1 base, the J end lost 7 bases, and 17 bases lay between the germline ends. The CDR3 sequence: CASSQVGTPAPNSPLHF. For the CDR3, the DNA is TGCGCCAGCAGCCAAGTTGGGACCCCCGCGCCAAATTCACCCCTCCACTTT.

The count of this clone is one. The gene calls are TRBV21-1 and TRBJ1-3. TRBV21-1 is shown as a pseudogene. This CDR3 is built from 15 residues. This CDR3 is CASSKIGYSGNTIYF. The CDR3 bases are TGTGCCAGCAGCAAAATCGGGTACTCTGGAAACACCATATATTTT.

J is TRBJ1-1 and V is TRBV6-5, with D unclear. This CDR3 spans 13 amino acids. V lost 6 bases and J lost 1, with 9 bases in between. The V gene's germline CDR1 is MNHEY and CDR2 SVGAGI. This chain's CDR3 is CASSLWGNTEAFF. The CDR3 nucleotides read TGTGCCAGCAGCCTATGGGGGAACACTGAAGCTTTCTTT.

Concerning this clone itself: The sample contains more than one DNA sequence encoding this CDR3. V is TRBV5-1 and J is TRBJ1-1; D ambiguous. The CDR3 covers 14 residues. V lost 0 bases, J lost 4 bases, and 10 bases lay in between. Germline V gene data show CDR1 as SGHRS and CDR2 as YFSETQ. The DNA of the CDR3 is TGCGCCAGCAGCTTGGATCCGGGGAGCACTGAAGCTTTCTTT. Its translation is CASSLDPGSTEAFF. Full variable domain (rest looked up from reference TRBV5-1 and TRBJ1-1): KAGVTQTPRYLIKTRGQQVTLSCSPISGHRSVSWYQQTPGQGLQFLFEYFSETQRNKGNFPGRFSGRQFSNSRSEMNVSTLELGDSALYLCASSLDPGSTEAFFGQGTRLTVV.

This chain links TRBV21-1 with TRBJ2-2; TRBD2 reflects the table's D call only, with no check against the DNA. TRBV21-1 is tagged as a pseudogene. The CDR3 length is 17 residues. The CDR3 is CASSGRREGTYTGELFF. The CDR3 nucleotides read TGTGCCAGCAGCGGTCGACGGGAGGGGACTTACACCGGGGAGCTGTTTTTT.

In regard to this clone: Other DNA sequences from this sample encode an identical CDR3 as well. This chain links TRBV9 with TRBJ2-5; 13 positions match TRBD2. The CDR3 totals 16 residues. Trimming took 0 bases from V and 2 from J; bases not matched to a gene: 1. CDR1 and CDR2 from the germline V gene are SGDLS and YYNGEE. The CDR3 DNA follows: TGTGCCAGCAGCGTAGCGACTAGCGGGGGGCAAGAGACCCAGTACTTC. It is translated as CASSVATSGGQETQYF.

The genes are TRBV6-5 and TRBJ2-7, with TRBD1 identical over 10 bases. Germline V lookup: CDR1 MNHEY, CDR2 SVGAGI. This CDR3 region has 15 residues. The trim removed 6 bases at V and 2 bases at J, leaving 7 bases unmatched. DNA for the CDR3: TGTGCCAGCAGCTTCCGGGACAGGGGTACCTACGAGCAGTACTTC. It translates to CASSFRDRGTYEQYF.

The chain employs TRBV11-2 and TRBJ2-1; TRBD1 is a possible D gene (6 bases). The CDR3 is 15 residues long. V lost 4 bases to trimming and J lost 1 base, with 11 bases between them. The germline V gene encodes CDR1 SGHAT and CDR2 FQNNGV. CDR3 sequence: CASSSGAGSYNEQFF. DNA for the CDR3: TGTGCCAGCAGCTCAGGGGCAGGGTCCTACAATGAGCAGTTCTTC.

The chain couples TRBV5-1 to TRBJ2-1; 9 nucleotides align to TRBD1. Germline lookup yields CDR1 SGHRS and CDR2 YFSETQ. J was trimmed by 7 bases and V by 0 bases; bases with no gene match: 2. The CDR3 totals 14 residues. This CDR3 reads CASSLGDRENEQFF. The CDR3 bases are TGCGCCAGCAGCTTGGGGGACAGGGAGAATGAGCAGTTCTTC.

The rearrangement links TRBV27 to TRBJ2-4, with D perhaps matching TRBD2 (6 bases). Trimming took off 4 bases at V and 0 bases at J, with 13 bases between the two ends. The CDR3 consists of 16 residues. The germline CDR1 and CDR2 sequences are MNHEY and SMNVEV (reference sequence). As DNA, the CDR3 is TGTGCCAGCAGTTCACTAGCCCTCGTAGCCAAAAACATTCAGTACTTC. This codes for CASSSLALVAKNIQYF.

The rearrangement links TRBV4-2 to TRBJ2-5; 10 bases align to TRBD2. The V and J ends lost 2 bases and 1 base, in that order; junction bases with no gene match: 7. CDR1 and CDR2 from the germline V gene are LGHNA and YNFKEQ. The CDR3 is made up of 17 amino acids. Written as DNA, the CDR3 is TGTGCCAGCAGCCAACAACTCCTAGCGGGGGCCCAAGAGACCCAGTACTTC. Its protein product is CASSQQLLAGAQETQYF.

A note on this clone: In the same sample, other DNA sequences code for this CDR3. The genes are TRBV5-1 and TRBJ2-2; D remains unclear. With 0 bases removed from V and 7 bases from J, the gap between germline ends came to 7 bases. Germline V gene sequence: CDR1 SGHRS, CDR2 YFSETQ. The CDR3 contains 13 residues. The CDR3: CASSLGSGGELFF. As DNA, the CDR3 is TGCGCCAGCAGCTTGGGCTCCGGCGGGGAGCTGTTTTTT.

In this sample, this clone turned up many times. This sample includes further DNA sequences coding for the same CDR3. The chain couples TRBV5-1 to TRBJ1-1; D remains unclear. The germline V gene has CDR1 SGHRS and CDR2 YFSETQ. V shed 0 bases and J shed 3 bases, with 6 bases lying between them. The CDR3 is made up of 13 amino acids. In nucleotides, the CDR3 is TGCGCCAGCAGCTTGGAGTGGGACACTGAAGCTTTCTTT. It yields the protein CASSLEWDTEAFF.

In the case of this clone: This CDR3 is also generated by other DNA sequences in the sample. The chain recombines TRBV7-2 with TRBJ2-5, with TRBD2 matching 9 bases. Germline V gene sequence: CDR1 SGHTA, CDR2 FQGNSA. Trimming took 1 base from V and 5 from J; bases not matched to a gene: 5. The CDR3 is 15 amino acids. The CDR3 loop is CASSLVAGGLETQYF. CDR3 nucleotides: TGTGCCAGCAGCTTAGTGGCGGGGGGGCTTGAGACCCAGTACTTC.

The V gene is TRBV10-3, the J gene TRBJ1-5; D gene unclear. The CDR3 sequence is 14 residues long. V was shortened by 2 bases and J by 6 bases, with 11 bases between the two germline ends. The V gene's germline CDR1 is ENHRY and CDR2 SYGVKD. CDR3 in DNA: TGTGCCATCAGTGAGCTAGGGAGGAGTCAGCCCCAGCATTTT. It codes for CAISELGRSQPQHF.

This clone was counted a few times. The chain employs TRBV19 and TRBJ1-1, with a weak D call TRBD1 (5 bases). This CDR3 contains 15 residues. The germline V and J ends were trimmed by 6 bases and 0 bases, with 14 bases remaining between them. Germline V gene lookup returns CDR1 LNHDA and CDR2 SQIVND (reference sequence). CDR3 region: CASRATGTVNTEAFF. Written as DNA, the CDR3 is TGTGCCAGTAGGGCCACAGGTACGGTGAACACTGAAGCTTTCTTT.

Note on this clone: Additional DNA sequences in this sample encode the identical CDR3. The CDR3 spells CASSLEETQYF. CDR3 DNA: TGCGCCAGCAGCTTAGAGGAGACCCAGTACTTC. The chain carries TRBV5-1 and TRBJ2-5; D unclear. From germline, CDR1 is SGHRS and CDR2 YFSETQ. With 2 bases removed from V and 5 bases from J, the gap between germline ends came to 4 bases. The CDR3 is 11 amino acids.

The chain is built from TRBV5-1 and TRBJ2-2; 8 positions agree with TRBD2. This CDR3 region has 16 residues. Germline trimming cut 4 bases from V and 1 base from J; bases unmatched to any gene: 6. Looked up from germline, CDR1 is SGHRS and CDR2 is YFSETQ. The CDR3 nucleotides are TGCGCCAGCAGCGGCCTGGGACTAGGGAACACCGGGGAGCTGTTTTTT. Translation: CASSGLGLGNTGELFF.

This clone is a singleton in its sample. The rearrangement joins TRBV6-4 to TRBJ2-7; 8 bases match TRBD1. The CDR3 is 15 residues long. V was pared by 6 bases and J by 3 bases, with 10 bases of the junction left unmatched. Germline V gene data show CDR1 as MRHNA and CDR2 as SNTAGT. The CDR3 DNA reads TGTGCCAGCAGCACCCAGGGGGCCTCGATCTACGAGCAGTACTTC. It yields the protein CASSTQGASIYEQYF.